The following is a TCR beta chain sequence with its context. V was clipped by 3 bases and J by 7 bases; unmatched bases: 8. The CDR3 has 14 residues. Germline V gives CDR1 DFQATT, CDR2 SNEGSKA (reference sequence). The data stem from a study of CD8+CD57+ T cells in acquired aplastic anemia. TCR beta VDJ and CDR3 profiling used genomic DNA as template. TCRdb itself ran the reads through MiXCR, one entry per CDR3 protein. The table lists about 210,000 distinct CDR3 sequences, about a third of them singletons. This TCR derives from a human donor in good health, serving as a control. The rearrangement uses TRBV20-1 and TRBJ2-1; 8 positions match TRBD1. Sequenced material: sorted CD4+, CD8+, or CD8+CD57+ T cells (not recorded which) from PBMCs. The CDR3 DNA is TGCAGTGCTAGGTACAGGGGGGATAGTAATGAGCAGTTCTTC. Translated: CSARYRGDSNEQFF.